The rows below give T cell receptor beta chains drawn from one sample of a study of quantifying T cell responses using KT2 cells. One entry per CDR3 protein, called by TCRdb with MiXCR from the UMI-ligation and nested PCR reads. The repertoire holds under 35,000 distinct CDR3 sequences, with about a tenth as singletons. Sequencing input: PBMCs spiked with cells of the T cell clone KT2. The receptors here all came from a human donor. The CDR3 runs from the conserved cysteine through the conserved F or W. Fields, in order: D gene, J gene, V gene, clone size, CDR3 protein, CDR3 DNA. D genes are given only for firm matches. The size field is filled for only some rows; it gives once, few, many or a size class.

D: TRBD1
J: TRBJ2-3
V: TRBV5-4
size: few
CDR3: CASSLDRGVTDTQYF
DNA: TGTGCCAGCAGCTTGGACAGGGGGGTCACAGATACGCAGTATTTT

D: .
J: TRBJ2-7
V: TRBV6-1
size: .
CDR3: CASSEKGGHSYEQYF
DNA: TGTGCCAGCAGTGAAAAGGGGGGCCACTCCTACGAGCAGTACTTC

D: TRBD1
J: TRBJ2-6
V: TRBV7-6
size: many
CDR3: CASSHDRGHGANVLTF
DNA: TGTGCCAGCAGCCACGACAGGGGGCACGGGGCCAACGTCCTGACTTTC

D: TRBD1
J: TRBJ2-7
V: TRBV6-1
size: .
CDR3: CASRGVQGVRYEQYF
DNA: TGTGCCAGCAGGGGAGTGCAGGGGGTTAGATACGAGCAGTACTTC

D: .
J: TRBJ2-1
V: TRBV2
size: .
CDR3: CASNSNGPEQFF
DNA: TGTGCCAGCAATTCGAACGGACCGGAGCAGTTCTTC

D: .
J: TRBJ2-7
V: TRBV12-3/TRBV12-4
size: many
CDR3: CASSPRYYEQYF
DNA: TGTGCCAGCAGCCCGAGGTACTACGAGCAGTACTTC

D: TRBD2
J: TRBJ2-1
V: TRBV20-1
size: few
CDR3: CSARGLAGSREQFF
DNA: TGCAGTGCTAGAGGGCTAGCGGGGTCAAGGGAGCAGTTCTTC

D: TRBD2
J: TRBJ2-3
V: TRBV29-1
size: many
CDR3: CSVLSRVAGSLQDTQYF
DNA: TGCAGCGTCCTCTCCAGGGTAGCGGGATCCCTACAAGATACGCAGTATTTT

D: .
J: TRBJ2-1
V: TRBV5-1
size: few
CDR3: CASSLRQGTYNEQFF
DNA: TGCGCCAGCAGCTTGAGGCAGGGGACATACAATGAGCAGTTCTTC

D: .
J: TRBJ2-7
V: TRBV12-3/TRBV12-4
size: medium-sized
CDR3: CASSFSSSYEQYF
DNA: TGTGCCAGCAGTTTTTCTAGCTCCTACGAGCAGTACTTC

D: .
J: TRBJ1-1
V: TRBV2
size: .
CDR3: CASKATYTEAFF
DNA: TGTGCCAGCAAGGCAACCTACACTGAAGCTTTCTTT

D: .
J: TRBJ1-1
V: TRBV9
size: few
CDR3: CASSVLGHMNTEAFF
DNA: TGTGCCAGCAGCGTGCTGGGACATATGAACACTGAAGCTTTCTTT

D: TRBD1
J: TRBJ1-2
V: TRBV5-6
size: few
CDR3: CASSGTGTGGTYGYTF
DNA: TGTGCCAGCAGCGGCACCGGGACAGGGGGCACCTATGGCTACACCTTC

D: .
J: TRBJ2-3
V: TRBV20-1
size: many
CDR3: CSAYGGFDVTDTQYF
DNA: TGCAGTGCTTACGGGGGTTTCGACGTCACAGATACGCAGTATTTT

D: .
J: TRBJ1-1
V: TRBV5-1
size: .
CDR3: CASTEDTVNTEAFF
DNA: TGCGCCAGCACGGAGGACACCGTGAACACTGAAGCTTTCTTT

D: TRBD1
J: TRBJ2-1
V: TRBV3-1
size: many
CDR3: CASEWTGLPNEQFF
DNA: TGTGCCAGCGAGTGGACAGGACTTCCGAATGAGCAGTTCTTC

D: .
J: TRBJ2-3
V: TRBV9
size: many
CDR3: CASSSPSGEVGTDTQYF
DNA: TGTGCCAGCAGCTCCCCGAGTGGGGAGGTAGGAACAGATACGCAGTATTTT

D: TRBD2
J: TRBJ2-7
V: TRBV6-1
size: many
CDR3: CASSRTSGSRYEQYF
DNA: TGTGCCAGCAGCCGGACTAGCGGAAGTCGCTACGAGCAGTACTTC

D: TRBD1
J: TRBJ1-1
V: TRBV6-8
size: many
CDR3: CASRLLFLGGLNTEAFF
DNA: TGTGCCAGCAGGCTCCTCTTTTTAGGGGGCTTGAACACTGAAGCTTTCTTT

D: .
J: TRBJ2-6
V: TRBV6-2/TRBV6-3
size: .
CDR3: CASSSRYSGANVLTF
DNA: TGTGCCAGCAGCTCCAGGTACTCTGGGGCCAACGTCCTGACTTTC

D: .
J: TRBJ2-1
V: TRBV3-1
size: many
CDR3: CASSQVPPEQFF
DNA: TGTGCCAGCAGCCAAGTCCCGCCGGAACAGTTCTTC

D: .
J: TRBJ2-5
V: TRBV7-3
size: .
CDR3: CASSITGPQETQYF
DNA: TGTGCCAGCAGCATAACCGGGCCCCAAGAGACCCAGTACTTC

D: .
J: TRBJ1-1
V: TRBV14
size: few
CDR3: CASSQGLGRPLGTEAFF
DNA: TGTGCCAGCAGCCAAGGGTTGGGCCGCCCATTGGGCACTGAAGCTTTCTTT

D: TRBD1
J: TRBJ2-7
V: TRBV12-3/TRBV12-4
size: few
CDR3: CATSQGVDEQYF
DNA: TGTGCCACTTCCCAGGGGGTTGACGAGCAGTACTTC

D: TRBD2
J: TRBJ2-7
V: TRBV4-1
size: medium-sized
CDR3: CASSQELAGGLYEQYF
DNA: TGCGCCAGCAGCCAAGAACTAGCGGGGGGACTCTACGAGCAGTACTTC

D: .
J: TRBJ1-4
V: TRBV6-5
size: .
CDR3: CASSYSVGLRGEKLFF
DNA: TGTGCCAGCAGTTACTCCGTGGGACTTAGGGGTGAAAAACTGTTTTTT

D: .
J: TRBJ2-3
V: TRBV12-3/TRBV12-4
size: few
CDR3: CASTPRGSTDTQYF
DNA: TGTGCCAGCACCCCGAGAGGGAGCACAGATACGCAGTATTTT

D: .
J: TRBJ2-5
V: TRBV2
size: .
CDR3: CASSPRPQETQYF
DNA: TGTGCCAGCAGCCCTCGGCCACAAGAGACCCAGTACTTC

D: .
J: TRBJ2-5
V: TRBV29-1
size: many
CDR3: CSVDTGAGETQYF
DNA: TGCAGCGTTGATACTGGGGCAGGGGAGACCCAGTACTTC

D: TRBD1
J: TRBJ1-2
V: TRBV29-1
size: many
CDR3: CSVDGDRDFGYGYTF
DNA: TGCAGCGTTGATGGGGACAGGGACTTCGGCTATGGCTACACCTTC